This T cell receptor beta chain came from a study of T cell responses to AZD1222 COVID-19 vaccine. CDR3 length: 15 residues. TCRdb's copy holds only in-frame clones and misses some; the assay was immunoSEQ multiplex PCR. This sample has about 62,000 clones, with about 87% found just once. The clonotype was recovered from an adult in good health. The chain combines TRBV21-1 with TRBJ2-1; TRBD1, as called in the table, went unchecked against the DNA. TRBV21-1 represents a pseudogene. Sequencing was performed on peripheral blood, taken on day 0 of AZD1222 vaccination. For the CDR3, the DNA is TGTGCCAGCAGCCCCCGATACAGGGATTTCTATGAGCAGTTCTTC. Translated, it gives CASSPRYRDFYEQFF.